The 24 T cell receptor beta chains in this list originate from one sample, sequenced in a study of blood T cell repertoires in COVID-19. The data were produced by immunoSEQ multiplex PCR, yet TCRdb's version contains in-frame clones alone and is incomplete. This table holds tens of thousands of clones, approximately 85% found once. The sequenced sample was peripheral blood. These receptors all come from a human donor in a cohort sampled during active COVID-19.

The gene calls are TRBV3-1 (or the pseudogene TRBV3-2) and TRBJ2-7, with TRBD2 matching over 9 bases. V gave up 3 bases and J gave up 1 base; unmatched junction bases: 4. This CDR3 is 15 amino acids long. CDR1 and CDR2 from the germline V gene are LGHDT and YNNKEL (reference sequence). CDR3 loop: CASSHQTSGSYEQYF. In DNA form, the CDR3 reads TGTGCCAGCAGCCACCAGACTAGCGGATCCTACGAGCAGTACTTC.

The rearrangement links TRBV5-1 to TRBJ1-1; 8 bases align to TRBD1. There are 16 residues in the CDR3. Germline V gene data show CDR1 as SGHRS and CDR2 as YFSETQ. The trim removed 0 bases at V and 1 base at J, leaving 5 bases unmatched. The DNA for the CDR3 is TGCGCCAGCAGCTTGGGGCAGGGGGCTTGGAACACTGAAGCTTTCTTT. Translated, it gives CASSLGQGAWNTEAFF.

This clone was seen only once. The V gene is TRBV19, the J gene TRBJ2-5; TRBD1 matches 8 bases. The CDR3 loop spans 15 amino acids. Germline V gene lookup returns CDR1 LNHDA and CDR2 SQIVND (reference sequence). J lost 1 base, V lost 7 bases, and 8 bases had no gene match. The CDR3 here is CASTDRGLFQETQYF. In DNA, the CDR3 is TGTGCCAGTACCGACAGGGGCTTGTTCCAAGAGACCCAGTACTTC.

This clone was detected once. The chain couples TRBV6-5 to TRBJ2-1; D might be TRBD1 (6 bases). Germline V gene data show CDR1 as MNHEY and CDR2 as SVGAGI. CDR3 length: 15 residues. Trimming removed 7 bases from V and 9 bases from J, with 22 bases in between. The CDR3 is CASIPSLGGSVEQFF. For the CDR3, the DNA is TGTGCCAGCATCCCGTCTTTAGGGGGATCGGTTGAGCAGTTCTTC.

This clone was detected only once. The gene calls are TRBV5-1 and TRBJ2-5, with TRBD2 matching 8 bases. Germline V gene lookup returns CDR1 SGHRS and CDR2 YFSETQ. The CDR3 sequence is 16 residues long. V trimming: 0 bases; J trimming: 4 bases; junction bases outside the gene matches: 8. The CDR3 is CASSLGLAGRSETQYF. DNA of the CDR3: TGCGCCAGCAGCTTGGGGCTAGCGGGCCGCTCAGAGACCCAGTACTTC.

This sequence joins TRBV11-3 and TRBJ2-2; 8 bases align to TRBD1. In germline, CDR1 is SGHNT, CDR2 YENEEA. The ends lost 5 bases at V and 6 bases at J; junction bases unmatched: 8. This CDR3 is 15 amino acids long. The CDR3 sequence is CASSPGQGRAGELFF. DNA of the CDR3: TGTGCCAGCAGCCCTGGACAGGGAAGAGCCGGGGAGCTGTTTTTT. Using reference TRBV11-3 and TRBJ2-2 for the parts outside the CDR3, the full variable domain is EAGVVQSPRYKIIEKKQPVAFWCNPISGHNTLYWYLQNLGQGPELLIRYENEEAVDDSQLPKDRFSAERLKGVDSTLKIQPAELGDSAVYLCASSPGQGRAGELFFGEGSRLTVL.

The chain couples TRBV12-3 or TRBV12-4 to TRBJ2-2, with unresolved D. This CDR3 has 12 residues. Trimming cost V 3 bases and J 4 bases, with 3 bases left between them. This chain's CDR3 is CASSLATGELFF. The CDR3 region has the DNA TGTGCCAGCAGTTTGGCCACCGGGGAGCTGTTTTTT.

V and J are TRBV27 and TRBJ1-5; D is undetermined. V dropped 2 bases and J dropped 6 bases, with 11 bases sitting between them. From germline, CDR1 is MNHEY and CDR2 SMNVEV (reference sequence). This CDR3 is built from 14 residues. The CDR3 loop reads CASSLAGSAQPQHF. In nucleotides, the CDR3 is TGTGCCAGCAGTTTAGCGGGGTCAGCTCAGCCCCAGCATTTT.

The V call is TRBV7-9, the J call TRBJ2-1; the match to TRBD2 covers 12 bases. The CDR3 totals 19 residues. CDR1 is SEHNR, CDR2 FQNEAQ, per germline (reference sequence). After removal of 6 bases from V and 0 bases from J, the junction contained 12 bases not matched to a gene. CDR3 protein: CASRRGLAGSLSSYNEQFF. The CDR3 coding sequence is TGTGCCAGCAGGCGAGGACTAGCGGGATCCTTGAGCTCCTACAATGAGCAGTTCTTC.

The chain employs TRBV5-1 and TRBJ2-5; TRBD1 might be the D (5 bases). Germline V CDR1 and CDR2: SGHRS, YFSETQ. Trimming removed 0 bases at V and 5 bases at J, with 11 bases between. The CDR3 consists of 14 residues. The CDR3 reads CASSLDRIGETQYF. For the CDR3, the DNA is TGCGCCAGCAGCTTGGACAGGATCGGGGAGACCCAGTACTTC.

The chain joins TRBV24-1 to TRBJ1-4, with 9 nucleotides matching TRBD1. Germline-derived CDR1 and CDR2 are KGHDR and SFDVKD. The CDR3 loop spans 15 amino acids. The J segment lost 6 bases and the V segment lost 4 bases, leaving 5 bases of the junction unmatched. CDR3 bases: TGTGCCACCAGTGACGCGGGACAGGGAGATGAAAAACTGTTTTTT. This codes for CATSDAGQGDEKLFF.

The chain joins TRBV19 to TRBJ1-1; perhaps TRBD1 as D (5 bases). This CDR3 has 14 residues. V was trimmed by 2 bases and J by 5 bases, leaving 12 bases between them. Germline V gene sequence: CDR1 LNHDA, CDR2 SQIVND (reference sequence). CDR3 DNA: TGTGCCAGTAGTATAATTCCAGGGCGGACTGAAGCTTTCTTT. The encoded protein is CASSIIPGRTEAFF.

This chain connects TRBV10-2 to TRBJ2-1, with D unclear. V dropped 0 bases and J dropped 6 bases, with 9 bases sitting between them. In germline, CDR1 is WSHSY, CDR2 SAAADI. The CDR3 runs to 14 residues. In DNA form, the CDR3 reads TGCGCCAGCAGTGAGTCGTGGTGGAGCAATGAGCAGTTCTTC. The encoded protein is CASSESWWSNEQFF.

The chain is built from TRBV5-4 and TRBJ1-1; D gene ambiguous. Trimming left V 4 bases short and J 1 base short, with 8 bases between. The germline CDR1 and CDR2 sequences are SGHNT and YYREEE (reference sequence). There are 13 residues in the CDR3. The CDR3 nucleotides are TGTGCCAGCAGCACAGATACGAACACTGAAGCTTTCTTT. Its protein product is CASSTDTNTEAFF.

The rearrangement uses TRBV7-9 and TRBJ2-5; 7 bases align to TRBD2. Trimming removed 4 bases from V and 1 base from J; junction bases left unmatched: 9. The CDR3 consists of 16 residues. Germline CDR1 reads SEHNR; CDR2 reads FQNEAQ (reference sequence). This CDR3 reads CASSWWGSGRQETQYF. The CDR3 region has the DNA TGTGCCAGCAGCTGGTGGGGTAGCGGGCGCCAAGAGACCCAGTACTTC.

The chain employs TRBV3-1 (or the pseudogene TRBV3-2) and TRBJ2-7, with 11 bases lining up with TRBD1. CDR1 is LGHDT and CDR2 is YNNKEL in the germline V gene (reference sequence). This CDR3 region has 15 residues. With V trimmed by 4 bases and J by 2 bases, 4 bases remained unmatched. The DNA of the CDR3 is TGTGCCAGCAGCCTCTGGGGACAGGGGGCCTACGAGCAGTACTTC. This encodes CASSLWGQGAYEQYF.

The chain links TRBV27 to TRBJ1-1; the D is unclear. V was clipped by 1 base and J by 7 bases, with 10 bases between them. This CDR3 spans 13 amino acids. In germline, CDR1 is MNHEY, CDR2 SMNVEV (reference sequence). DNA for the CDR3: TGTGCCAGCAGTTTATTAGCACGTATTGAAGCTTTCTTT. Protein: CASSLLARIEAFF.

The rearrangement joins TRBV24-1 to TRBJ1-2, with TRBD1 matching 8 bases. This CDR3 has 13 amino acids. Germline CDR1 reads KGHDR; CDR2 reads SFDVKD. V was clipped by 7 bases and J by 8 bases; unmatched bases: 8. The CDR3 sequence is CATRSDRGGGYTF. The CDR3 nucleotides read TGTGCCACCAGGAGCGACAGGGGAGGCGGCTACACCTTC.

V is TRBV19 and J is TRBJ2-7; 8 bases line up with TRBD1. V shed 0 bases and J 3 bases; nucleotides not matched to a gene: 4. Germline CDR1 reads LNHDA; CDR2 reads SQIVND (reference sequence). The length of the CDR3 is 15 residues. The DNA for the CDR3 is TGTGCCAGTAGTATAGATGGGACAGGAGTCTACGAGCAGTACTTC. This encodes CASSIDGTGVYEQYF.

The V and J genes are TRBV2 and TRBJ2-1; a possible D gene is TRBD2 (6 bases). The CDR3 extends over 14 amino acids. Trimming removed 8 bases from V and 3 bases from J, with 14 bases in between. Germline-derived CDR1 and CDR2 are SNHLY and FYNNEI. The CDR3 is CASRGLNDYNEQFF. In DNA form, the CDR3 reads TGTGCCAGCCGAGGACTAAATGACTACAATGAGCAGTTCTTC.

The chain uses TRBV10-1 and TRBJ2-1, with TRBD2 matching 7 bases. Germline CDR1 is WNHNN and CDR2 is SYGVQD (reference sequence). CDR3 length: 14 residues. Trimming cost V 7 bases and J 0 bases; bases outside gene matches: 3. Here the CDR3 DNA reads TGCGCCAGCAACCTAGCGGACTCCTACAATGAGCAGTTCTTC. Encoded protein: CASNLADSYNEQFF.

The chain carries TRBV6-2 or TRBV6-3 and TRBJ2-3; 7 bases agree with TRBD2. CDR1 and CDR2 from the germline V gene are MNHEY and SVGEGT. This CDR3 contains 12 residues. Unmatched junction bases numbered 1, after V lost 4 bases and J lost 6 bases. CDR3 coding DNA: TGTGCCAGCAGTTGGGGGGGGGATACGCAGTATTTT. Protein: CASSWGGDTQYF.

V is TRBV2 and J is TRBJ2-5; possibly TRBD2 for D (7 bases). The ends were cut back, 8 bases at V and 5 bases at J, with 15 bases in the middle. Germline CDR1 is SNHLY and CDR2 is FYNNEI. CDR3 length equals 13 residues. This CDR3 is CASSWGGRETQYF. The CDR3 DNA is TGTGCCAGCTCGTGGGGGGGGCGTGAGACCCAGTACTTC. The full variable domain, completed using reference TRBV2 and TRBJ2-5, is EPEVTQTPSHQVTQMGQEVILRCVPISNHLYFYWYRQILGQKVEFLVSFYNNEISEKSEIFDDQFSVERPDGSNFTLKIRSTKLEDSAMYFCASSWGGRETQYFGPGTRLLVL.

The chain combines TRBV5-1 with TRBJ2-1; no reliable D call. Germline-derived CDR1 and CDR2 are SGHRS and YFSETQ. This CDR3 is 12 amino acids long. Trimming pared 6 bases from V and 3 bases from J, leaving 7 bases between. CDR3 nucleotide sequence: TGCGCCAGCACCTCTTACTACAATGAGCAGTTCTTC. It codes for CASTSYYNEQFF.